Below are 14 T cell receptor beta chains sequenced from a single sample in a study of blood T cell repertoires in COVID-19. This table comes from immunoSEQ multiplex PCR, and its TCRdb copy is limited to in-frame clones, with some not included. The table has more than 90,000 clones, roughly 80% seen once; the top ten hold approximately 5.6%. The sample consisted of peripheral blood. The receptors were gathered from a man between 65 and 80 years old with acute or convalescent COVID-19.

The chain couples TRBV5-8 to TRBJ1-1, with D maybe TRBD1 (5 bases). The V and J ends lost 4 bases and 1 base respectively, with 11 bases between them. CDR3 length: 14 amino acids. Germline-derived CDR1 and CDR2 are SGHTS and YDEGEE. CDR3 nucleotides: TGTGCCAGCAGCCGGGGGGTAGGGAACACTGAAGCTTTCTTT. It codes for CASSRGVGNTEAFF.

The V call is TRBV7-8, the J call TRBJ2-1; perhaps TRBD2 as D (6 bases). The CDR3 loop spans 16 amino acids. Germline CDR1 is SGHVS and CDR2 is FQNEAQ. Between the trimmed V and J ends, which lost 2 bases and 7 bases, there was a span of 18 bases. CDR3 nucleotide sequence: TGTGCCAGCAGCTTACATCGTGGGTGGGGGGAGAATGAGCAGTTCTTC. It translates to CASSLHRGWGENEQFF. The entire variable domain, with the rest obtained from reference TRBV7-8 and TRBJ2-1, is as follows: GAGVSQSPRYKVAKRGQDVALRCDPISGHVSLFWYQQALGQGPEFLTYFQNEAQLDKSGLPSDRFFAERPEGSVSTLKIQRTQQEDSAVYLCASSLHRGWGENEQFFGPGTRLTVL.

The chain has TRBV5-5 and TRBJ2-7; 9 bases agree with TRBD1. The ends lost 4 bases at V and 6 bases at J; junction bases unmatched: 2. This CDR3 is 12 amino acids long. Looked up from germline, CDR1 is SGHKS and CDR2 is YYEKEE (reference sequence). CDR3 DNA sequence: TGTGCCAGCAGCCGGGACAGGGCCGAGCAGTACTTC. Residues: CASSRDRAEQYF.

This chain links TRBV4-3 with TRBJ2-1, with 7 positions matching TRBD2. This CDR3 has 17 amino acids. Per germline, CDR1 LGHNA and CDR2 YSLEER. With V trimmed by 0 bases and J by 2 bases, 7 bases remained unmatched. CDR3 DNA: TGCGCCAGCAGCCAAGAAGCTCGGACTAGGACCTACAATGAGCAGTTCTTC. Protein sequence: CASSQEARTRTYNEQFF.

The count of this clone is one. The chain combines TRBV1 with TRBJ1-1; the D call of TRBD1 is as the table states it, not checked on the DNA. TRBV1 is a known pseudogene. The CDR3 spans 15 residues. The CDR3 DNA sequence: TGCACCAGCAGCCACCGAGACAGGGAGAACACTGAAGCTTTCTTT. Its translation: CTSSHRDRENTEAFF.

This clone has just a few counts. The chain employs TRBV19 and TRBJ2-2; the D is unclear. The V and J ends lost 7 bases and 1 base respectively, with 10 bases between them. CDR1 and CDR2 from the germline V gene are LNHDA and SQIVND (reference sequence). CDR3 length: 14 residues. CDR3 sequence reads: CASIPHKNTGELFF. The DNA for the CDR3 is TGTGCCAGTATTCCACATAAGAACACCGGGGAGCTGTTTTTT.

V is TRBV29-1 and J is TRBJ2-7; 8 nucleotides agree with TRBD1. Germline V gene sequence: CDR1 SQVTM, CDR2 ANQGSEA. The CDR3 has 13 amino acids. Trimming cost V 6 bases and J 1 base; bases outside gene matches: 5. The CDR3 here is CSVSDRASYEQYF. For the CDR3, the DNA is TGCAGCGTCTCGGACAGGGCGTCCTACGAGCAGTACTTC.

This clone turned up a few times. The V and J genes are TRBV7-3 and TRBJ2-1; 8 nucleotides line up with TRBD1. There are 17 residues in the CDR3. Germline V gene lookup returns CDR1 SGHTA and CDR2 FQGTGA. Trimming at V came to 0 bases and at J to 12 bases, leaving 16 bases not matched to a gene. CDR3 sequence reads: CASSLTGGQGGVYAQFF. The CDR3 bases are TGTGCCAGCAGCTTAACGGGAGGACAGGGTGGGGTGTACGCGCAGTTCTTC.

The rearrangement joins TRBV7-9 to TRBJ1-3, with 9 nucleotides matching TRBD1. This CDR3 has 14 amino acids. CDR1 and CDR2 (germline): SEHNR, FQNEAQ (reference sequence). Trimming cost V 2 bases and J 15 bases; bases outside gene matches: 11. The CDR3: CASSLPSRGQGQYF. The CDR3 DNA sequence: TGTGCCAGCAGCTTACCATCGAGGGGACAGGGCCAATATTTT.

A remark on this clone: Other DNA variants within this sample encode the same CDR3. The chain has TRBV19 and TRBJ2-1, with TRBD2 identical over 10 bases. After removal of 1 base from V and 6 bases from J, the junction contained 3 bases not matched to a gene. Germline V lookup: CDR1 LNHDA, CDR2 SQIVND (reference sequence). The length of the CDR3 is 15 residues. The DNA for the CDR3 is TGTGCCAGTAGTATAGGTCTAGCGGGAGTCAATGAGCAGTTCTTC. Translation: CASSIGLAGVNEQFF.

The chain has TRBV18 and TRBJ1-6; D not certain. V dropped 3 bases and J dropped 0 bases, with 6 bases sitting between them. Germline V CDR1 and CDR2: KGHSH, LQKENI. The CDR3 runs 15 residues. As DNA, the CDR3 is TGTGCCAGCTCACCCGCGTTCTCCTATAATTCACCCCTCCACTTT. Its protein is CASSPAFSYNSPLHF.

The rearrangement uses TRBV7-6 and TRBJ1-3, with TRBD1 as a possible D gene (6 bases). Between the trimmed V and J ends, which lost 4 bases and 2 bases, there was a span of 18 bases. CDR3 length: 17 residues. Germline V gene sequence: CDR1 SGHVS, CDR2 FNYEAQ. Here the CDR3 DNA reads TGTGCCAGCAGCTGGCCCTTTGGGGGCAGGGCTGGAAACACCATATATTTT. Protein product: CASSWPFGGRAGNTIYF.

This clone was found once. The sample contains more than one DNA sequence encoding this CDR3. The CDR3 nucleotides read TGTGCCAGCAGCCAAGACCCCTCTAGCAGCTACGAGCAGTACTTC. It translates to CASSQDPSSSYEQYF. J is TRBJ2-7 and V is TRBV3-1 (or the pseudogene TRBV3-2); D perhaps matches TRBD2 (5 bases). Germline-derived CDR1 and CDR2 are LGHDT and YNNKEL (reference sequence). CDR3 size: 15 residues. V shed 0 bases and J shed 3 bases, with 12 bases lying between them.

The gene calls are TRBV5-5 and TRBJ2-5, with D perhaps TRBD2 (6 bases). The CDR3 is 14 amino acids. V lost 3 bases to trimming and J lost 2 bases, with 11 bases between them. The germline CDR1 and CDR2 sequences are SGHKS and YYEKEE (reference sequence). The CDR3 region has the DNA TGTGCCAGCAGCTCTTTAGCGGTTCAAGAGACCCAGTACTTC. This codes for CASSSLAVQETQYF.